This T cell receptor beta chain was captured by sequencing in a study of blood T cell repertoires in COVID-19. The method was immunoSEQ multiplex PCR; TCRdb's version includes in-frame clones alone and lacks a portion of them. The sample contains some 300,000 clones, 87% of which appear only once. The length of the CDR3 is 15 residues. After removal of 1 base from V and 1 base from J, the junction contained 3 bases not matched to a gene. The germline gives CDR1 MNHEY, CDR2 SVGEGT. The TCR originated in a man aged 18 to 29 with active or convalescent COVID-19. The V gene is TRBV6-2 or TRBV6-3, the J gene TRBJ1-2; TRBD1 matches at 7 bases. The specimen sequenced was peripheral blood. The CDR3 DNA is TGTGCCAGCAGTTACTTGGGACAGAGTAACTATGGCTACACCTTC. Translated: CASSYLGQSNYGYTF.